This T cell receptor beta chain was identified during a study of regulatory T cells in long-lasting Graves disease. Overall study findings and caveats: Among samples with persistent disease, TRBV28, TRBJ1-2 and TRBJ2-5 were favored. A greater number of public clonotypes (under 3,000) was shared by persistent patients than by new patients (about 890).

HTBI primers from iRepertoire and Arm-PCR of CDR3 regions yielded the TCR beta libraries. TCRdb redid the calling of the multiplex PCR reads with MiXCR, one entry per CDR3 protein. The sample holds 400,000 to 450,000 distinct CDR3 sequences; around 14% are singletons and the top ten take 16%. Of note for this clonotype: Its target is not known.

The germline gives CDR1 SEHNR, CDR2 FQNEAQ (reference sequence). The CDR3 has 16 amino acids. The V end lost 2 bases, the J end lost 7 bases, and 17 bases lay between the germline ends. Time point here: newly diagnosed GD, antithyroid drugs for less than 3 months. From PBMCs, RNA was extracted and then used to make the TCR library. This same sample was also part of a study on T cells in Graves' hyperthyroidism and ophthalmopathy. This second report adds: An initial round of RT-PCR targeting the TCR CDR3 relied on the HTBI primer set.

The chain joins TRBV7-9 to TRBJ2-2, with a tentative D call TRBD1 (6 bases). The clonotype comes from a woman aged 25 to 45 with Graves disease. Sample: peripheral blood mononuclear cells (PBMCs), taken at new diagnosis, from a patient treated with antithyroid drugs. In DNA, the CDR3 is TGTGCCAGCAGCTTAACGACAGGCCCTTCTAACGGGGAGCTGTTTTTT. The encoded protein is CASSLTTGPSNGELFF.